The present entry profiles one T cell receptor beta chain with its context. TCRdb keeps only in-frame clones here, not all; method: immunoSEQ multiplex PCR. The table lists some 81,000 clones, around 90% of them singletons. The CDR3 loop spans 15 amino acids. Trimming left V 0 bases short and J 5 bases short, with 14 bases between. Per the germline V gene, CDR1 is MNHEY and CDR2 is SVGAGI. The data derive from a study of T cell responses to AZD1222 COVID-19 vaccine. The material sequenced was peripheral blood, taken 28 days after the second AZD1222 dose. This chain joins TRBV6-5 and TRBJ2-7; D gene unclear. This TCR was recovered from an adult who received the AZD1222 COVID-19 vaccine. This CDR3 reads CASSYSFLLRNEQYF. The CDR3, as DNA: TGTGCCAGCAGTTACTCGTTCCTTTTGAGGAACGAGCAGTACTTC.